This record looks at one TCR beta chain sequence and its context. In its sample, this clonotype was seen many times. Its antigen is still unknown. Within one base of it there is no much larger clone, and no base qualities were kept. The CDR3 goes from the cysteine to the phenylalanine over 14 residues. Just the 42-base CDR3 DNA is kept, in frame starting at base 1. V is trimmed back by 6 bases and J by 6 bases, and the junction contains 10 bases that no gene match accounts for. As encoded in the germline V gene, CDR1 is SGHTA while CDR2 is FQGNSA. Library method: RT-PCR. For sequencing, an Illumina HiSeq 2500 was employed. TCRdb itself trimmed the public reads at Q25 with fastp, ran MiXCR and retained productive beta chains. Rows are unified per CDR3 protein, each entry keeping the most common DNA and genes. The sample table records hundreds of thousands of distinct CDR3 sequences; 21% of these occur just once. 10% to 13% of the sample rests with the top ten.

The entry originates in a study of response to subunit inactivated influenza vaccine (dated by TCRdb to 2017 to 2018). Looking at the study overall: The study used deep quantitative T cell receptor repertoire profiling to track responses to a trivalent subunit inactivated influenza vaccine. What the research found in general, with its limitations: The authors suggested that each seasonal influenza vaccination may recruit only a limited number of new T cells.

Sequenced material: PBMCs from blood, taken about 20 months after vaccination. The sequence is built from TRBV7-2 and TRBJ1-2, with 7 central nucleotides matching TRBD1. This receptor was identified in a man aged 45 to 75 who received an inactivated influenza vaccine. Donor details come from another sample of the same person, matched by shared clones. The sequenced DNA: TGTGCCAGCAGTCCCGGACAGGCGATCGATGGCTACACCTTC. This sequence encodes CASSPGQAIDGYTF.